This TCR beta chain derives from a study of T cell responses to AZD1222 COVID-19 vaccine. Findings and caveats of the study: Donors were largely white British and mainly female; clonal diversity was possibly underestimated. The repertoires were collected only after the peak T cell response.

Comment on this clone: Antigen specificity is unknown.

This CDR3 has 17 residues. The V end lost 0 bases, the J end lost 2 bases, and 16 bases lay between the germline ends. Germline CDR1 is LGHNA and CDR2 is YSLEER. Assay: immunoSEQ multiplex PCR; the TCRdb copy retains only in-frame clones and omits some. The repertoire holds more than 100,000 clones, with 85% to 90% as singletons. V is TRBV4-3 and J is TRBJ1-2; D possibly corresponds to TRBD1 (6 bases). This receptor was identified in an adult in good health. The sequenced sample was peripheral blood, obtained on day 0 of AZD1222 vaccination. The CDR3: CASSQDRTGRKNYGYTF. CDR3 bases: TGCGCCAGCAGCCAAGATCGAACAGGGAGGAAAAACTATGGCTACACCTTC.